What follows are 7 T cell receptor beta chains derived from one specimen sequenced in a study of T cell repertoires in cytomegalovirus infection. Each CDR3 protein is one row after TCRdb ran MiXCR on the reads. The repertoire has roughly 800,000 distinct CDR3 sequences, around 29% of them found once; the top ten carry about 12%. Their antigens are not known. The source was cultured CD8+ T cells from PBMCs, collected from culture after CMV antigen stimulation. These receptors were collected from a human donor in good health (CMV status not recorded). Some clones in this sample may be carry-over from other donors' samples.

The genes are TRBV2 and TRBJ1-5, with 8 nucleotides matching TRBD1. V shed 1 base, J shed 4 bases, and the junction held 9 bases outside the gene matches. This CDR3 spans 17 amino acids. CDR1 and CDR2 from the germline V gene are SNHLY and FYNNEI. The CDR3 nucleotides are TGTGCCAGCAGTGAAGTCGTCTGGTGGGACAGGAATCAGCCCCAGCATTTT. Translation: CASSEVVWWDRNQPQHF. Full variable domain (rest looked up from reference TRBV2 and TRBJ1-5): EPEVTQTPSHQVTQMGQEVILRCVPISNHLYFYWYRQILGQKVEFLVSFYNNEISEKSEIFDDQFSVERPDGSNFTLKIRSTKLEDSAMYFCASSEVVWWDRNQPQHFGDGTRLSIL.

J is TRBJ1-2 and V is TRBV12-3 or TRBV12-4; no firm D call. Trimming removed 0 bases at V and 4 bases at J, with 12 bases between. The CDR3 totals 15 residues. The CDR3 region is CASSLARHSPYGYTF. CDR3 nucleotide sequence: TGTGCCAGCAGTTTAGCTCGACATTCCCCCTATGGCTACACCTTC.

The chain recombines TRBV7-9 with TRBJ1-1, with 8 bases matching TRBD1. This CDR3 is 15 amino acids long. Germline V gives CDR1 SEHNR, CDR2 FQNEAQ (reference sequence). The J segment lost 0 bases and the V segment lost 5 bases, leaving 5 bases of the junction unmatched. The CDR3 loop reads CASSTGGVMNTEAFF. Written as DNA, the CDR3 is TGTGCCAGCAGCACAGGGGGAGTCATGAACACTGAAGCTTTCTTT.

This clonotype was seen a few times. The rearrangement uses TRBV27 and TRBJ2-7, with 10 positions matching TRBD2. Germline loops: CDR1 MNHEY, CDR2 SMNVEV (reference sequence). There are 19 residues in the CDR3. Losses at the gene ends were 5 bases for V and 0 bases for J; bases not matched to a gene: 16. CDR3 DNA: TGTGCCAGCAGTCCAGCGGGGGGGCAAAGAACTTCGAGCTCCTACGAGCAGTACGTC. Its protein product is CASSPAGGQRTSSSYEQYV.

This clonotype was counted a few times. This sequence joins TRBV7-6 and TRBJ2-7, with D possibly called TRBD1 or TRBD2 (6 bases each). CDR3 length: 15 residues. Germline values: CDR1 SGHVS, CDR2 FNYEAQ. V was clipped by 4 bases and J by 6 bases, with 19 bases between them. CDR3 nucleotides: TGTGCCAGCAGCTCCTCGAGGGGGGTTCCACTCGAGCAGTACTTC. It is translated as CASSSSRGVPLEQYF.

The J gene is TRBJ1-1, the V gene TRBV19; weak D call: TRBD1 (5 bases). Trimming took 8 bases from V and 0 from J, leaving 10 bases between them. The germline V gene encodes CDR1 LNHDA and CDR2 SQIVND (reference sequence). The CDR3 has 13 amino acids. CDR3 in DNA: TGTGCCAGTTTCAGGGATATGAACACTGAAGCTTTCTTT. It encodes CASFRDMNTEAFF.

This clonotype showed up many times. The V and J genes are TRBV18 and TRBJ1-6; tentatively, D is TRBD1 (6 bases). The CDR3 runs 17 residues. V dropped 3 bases and J dropped 0 bases, with 12 bases sitting between them. Per the germline V gene, CDR1 is KGHSH and CDR2 is LQKENI. Written as DNA, the CDR3 is TGTGCCAGCTCACCTTATCTGGACAGCTCCTATAATTCACCCCTCCACTTT. It encodes CASSPYLDSSYNSPLHF. The entire variable domain, with the rest obtained from reference TRBV18 and TRBJ1-6, is as follows: NAGVMQNPRHLVRRRGQEARLRCSPMKGHSHVYWYRQLPEEGLKFMVYLQKENIIDESGMPKERFSAEFPKEGPSILRIQQVVRGDSAAYFCASSPYLDSSYNSPLHFGNGTRLTVT.